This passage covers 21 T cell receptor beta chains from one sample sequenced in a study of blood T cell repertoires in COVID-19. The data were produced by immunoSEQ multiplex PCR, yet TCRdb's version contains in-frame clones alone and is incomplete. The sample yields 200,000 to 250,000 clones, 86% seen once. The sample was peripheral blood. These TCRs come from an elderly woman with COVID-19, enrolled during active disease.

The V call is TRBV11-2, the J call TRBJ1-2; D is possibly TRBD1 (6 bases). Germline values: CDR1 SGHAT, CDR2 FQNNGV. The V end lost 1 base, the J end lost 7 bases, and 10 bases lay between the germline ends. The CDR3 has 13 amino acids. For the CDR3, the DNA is TGTGCCAGCAGCTTAGCACAGGGACGTGGCTACACCTTC. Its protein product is CASSLAQGRGYTF.

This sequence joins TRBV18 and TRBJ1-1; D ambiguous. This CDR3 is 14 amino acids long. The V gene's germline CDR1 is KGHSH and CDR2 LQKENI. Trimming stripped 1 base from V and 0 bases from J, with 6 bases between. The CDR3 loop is CASSPREVNTEAFF. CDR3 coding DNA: TGTGCCAGCTCACCACGAGAGGTGAACACTGAAGCTTTCTTT.

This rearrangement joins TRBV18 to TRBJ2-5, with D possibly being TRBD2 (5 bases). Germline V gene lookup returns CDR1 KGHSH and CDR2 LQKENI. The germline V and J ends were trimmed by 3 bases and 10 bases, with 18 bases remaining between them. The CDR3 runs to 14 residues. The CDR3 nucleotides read TGTGCCAGCTCACCGCCAGCGGCGGATTTTGTCCAGTACTTC. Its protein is CASSPPAADFVQYF.

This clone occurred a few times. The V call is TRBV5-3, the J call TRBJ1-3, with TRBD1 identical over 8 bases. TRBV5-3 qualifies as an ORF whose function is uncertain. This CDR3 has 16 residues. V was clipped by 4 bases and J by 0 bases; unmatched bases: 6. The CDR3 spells CARSTGQVSSGNTIYF. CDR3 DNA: TGTGCCAGAAGCACGGGACAGGTGAGCTCTGGAAACACCATATATTTT.

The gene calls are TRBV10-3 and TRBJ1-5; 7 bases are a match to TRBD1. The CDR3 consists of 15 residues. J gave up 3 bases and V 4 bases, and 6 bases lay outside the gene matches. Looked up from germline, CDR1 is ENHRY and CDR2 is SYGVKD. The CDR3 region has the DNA TGTGCCATCAGTGCCGGGACAGACCCCAATCAGCCCCAGCATTTT. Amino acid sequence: CAISAGTDPNQPQHF.

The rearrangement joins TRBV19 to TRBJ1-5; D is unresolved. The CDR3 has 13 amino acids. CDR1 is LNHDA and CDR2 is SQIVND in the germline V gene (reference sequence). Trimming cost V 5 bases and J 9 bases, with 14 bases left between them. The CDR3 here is CASSPVGVLPQHF. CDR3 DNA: TGTGCCAGTAGTCCCGTGGGAGTGCTGCCCCAGCATTTT.

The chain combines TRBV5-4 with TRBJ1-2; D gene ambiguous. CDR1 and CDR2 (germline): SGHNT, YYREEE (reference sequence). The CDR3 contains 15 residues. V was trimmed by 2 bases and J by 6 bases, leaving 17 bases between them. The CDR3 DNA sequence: TGTGCCAGCAGCTTCGTGGGTGGAAGCAGGCATGGCTACACCTTC. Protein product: CASSFVGGSRHGYTF. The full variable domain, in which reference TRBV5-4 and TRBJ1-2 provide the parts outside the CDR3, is ETGVTQSPTHLIKTRGQQVTLRCSSQSGHNTVSWYQQALGQGPQFIFQYYREEENGRGNFPPRFSGLQFPNYSSELNVNALELDDSALYLCASSFVGGSRHGYTFGSGTRLTVV.

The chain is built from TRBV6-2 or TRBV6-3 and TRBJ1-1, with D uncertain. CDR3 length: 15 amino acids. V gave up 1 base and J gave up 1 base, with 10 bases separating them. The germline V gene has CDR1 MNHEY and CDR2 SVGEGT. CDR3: CASSYYSRWNTEAFF. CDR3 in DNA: TGTGCCAGCAGTTACTATAGCCGGTGGAACACTGAAGCTTTCTTT.

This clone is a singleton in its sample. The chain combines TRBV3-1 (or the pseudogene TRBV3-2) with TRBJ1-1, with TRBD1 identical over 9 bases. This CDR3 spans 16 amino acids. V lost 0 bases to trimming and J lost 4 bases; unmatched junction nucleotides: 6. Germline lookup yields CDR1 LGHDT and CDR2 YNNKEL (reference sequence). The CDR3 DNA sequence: TGTGCCAGCAGCCAAGAACTAGGGACAGGGACCACTGAAGCTTTCTTT. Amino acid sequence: CASSQELGTGTTEAFF.

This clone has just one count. The CDR3 region is CASSPRETGGQETQYF. CDR3 bases: TGTGCCAGCAGCCCCCGTGAAACAGGGGGCCAAGAGACCCAGTACTTC. V usage is TRBV5-4 and J usage is TRBJ2-5, with 8 bases fitting TRBD1. V shed 4 bases, J shed 1 base, and the junction held 9 bases outside the gene matches. Germline CDR1 is SGHNT and CDR2 is YYREEE (reference sequence). There are 16 residues in the CDR3.

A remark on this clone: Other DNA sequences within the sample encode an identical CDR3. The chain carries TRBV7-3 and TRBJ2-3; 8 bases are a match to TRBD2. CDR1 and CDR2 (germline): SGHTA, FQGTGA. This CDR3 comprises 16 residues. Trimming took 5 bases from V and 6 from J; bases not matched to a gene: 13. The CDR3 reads CASSLKLAGGSDTQYF. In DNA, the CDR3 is TGTGCCAGCAGCCTCAAGCTTGCGGGGGGCTCTGATACGCAGTATTTT.

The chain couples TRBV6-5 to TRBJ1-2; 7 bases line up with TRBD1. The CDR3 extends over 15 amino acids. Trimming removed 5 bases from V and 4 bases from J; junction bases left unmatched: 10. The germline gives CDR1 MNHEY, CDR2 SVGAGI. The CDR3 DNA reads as TGTGCCAGCAGTAAAACAGGGGCGCCGGGCTATGGCTACACCTTC. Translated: CASSKTGAPGYGYTF.

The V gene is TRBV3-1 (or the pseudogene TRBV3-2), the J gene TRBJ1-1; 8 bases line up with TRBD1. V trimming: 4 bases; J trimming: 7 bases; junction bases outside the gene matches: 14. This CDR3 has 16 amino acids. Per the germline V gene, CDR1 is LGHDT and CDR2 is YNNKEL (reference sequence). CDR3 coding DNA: TGTGCCAGCAGCCCTAGAACCGGTGCAGGGGGCGGTGAAGCTTTCTTT. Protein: CASSPRTGAGGGEAFF.

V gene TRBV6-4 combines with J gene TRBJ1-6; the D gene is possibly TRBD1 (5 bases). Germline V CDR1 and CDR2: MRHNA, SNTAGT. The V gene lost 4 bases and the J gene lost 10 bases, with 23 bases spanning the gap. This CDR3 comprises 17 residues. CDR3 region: CASSARIPVTGKSPLHF. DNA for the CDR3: TGTGCCAGCAGTGCCCGAATCCCTGTCACAGGAAAGTCACCCCTCCACTTT.

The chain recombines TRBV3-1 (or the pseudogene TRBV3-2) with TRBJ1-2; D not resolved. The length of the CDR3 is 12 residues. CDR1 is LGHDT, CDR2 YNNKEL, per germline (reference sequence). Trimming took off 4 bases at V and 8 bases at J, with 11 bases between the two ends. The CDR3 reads CASSRPFEGYTF. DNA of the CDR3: TGTGCCAGCAGCCGCCCCTTTGAGGGCTACACCTTC.

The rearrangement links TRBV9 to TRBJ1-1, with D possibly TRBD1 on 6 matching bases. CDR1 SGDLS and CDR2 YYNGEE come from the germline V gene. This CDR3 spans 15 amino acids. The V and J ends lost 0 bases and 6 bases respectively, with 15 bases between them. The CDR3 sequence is CASSVGGRGGAEAFF. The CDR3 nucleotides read TGTGCCAGCAGCGTAGGTGGGCGTGGGGGCGCTGAAGCTTTCTTT. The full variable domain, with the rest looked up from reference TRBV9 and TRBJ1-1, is DSGVTQTPKHLITATGQRVTLRCSPRSGDLSVYWYQQSLDQGLQFLIQYYNGEERAKGNILERFSAQQFPDLHSELNLSSLELGDSALYFCASSVGGRGGAEAFFGQGTRLTVV.

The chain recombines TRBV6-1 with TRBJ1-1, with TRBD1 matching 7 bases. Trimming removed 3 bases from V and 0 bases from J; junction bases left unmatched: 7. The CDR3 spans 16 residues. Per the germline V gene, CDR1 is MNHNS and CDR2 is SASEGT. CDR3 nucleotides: TGTGCCAGCAGTGAGAGCTACAGGGGAATGAACACTGAAGCTTTCTTT. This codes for CASSESYRGMNTEAFF.

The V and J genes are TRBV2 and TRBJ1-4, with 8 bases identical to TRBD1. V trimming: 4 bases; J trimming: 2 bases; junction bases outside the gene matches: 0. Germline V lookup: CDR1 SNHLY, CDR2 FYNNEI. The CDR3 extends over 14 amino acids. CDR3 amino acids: CASSGQGTNEKLFF. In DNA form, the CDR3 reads TGTGCCAGCAGTGGACAGGGGACTAATGAAAAACTGTTTTTT.

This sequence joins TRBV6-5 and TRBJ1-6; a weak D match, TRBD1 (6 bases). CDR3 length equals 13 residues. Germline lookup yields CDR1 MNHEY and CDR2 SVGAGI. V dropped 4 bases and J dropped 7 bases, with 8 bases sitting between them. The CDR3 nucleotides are TGTGCCAGCAGTTTTGGACAGAATTCACCCCTCCACTTT. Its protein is CASSFGQNSPLHF.

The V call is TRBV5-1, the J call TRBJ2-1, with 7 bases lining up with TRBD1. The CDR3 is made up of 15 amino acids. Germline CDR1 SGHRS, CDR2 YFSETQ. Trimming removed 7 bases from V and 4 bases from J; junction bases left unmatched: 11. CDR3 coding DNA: TGCGCCAGCCAGTCCCGTCCGGGACAGTACAATGAGCAGTTCTTC. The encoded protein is CASQSRPGQYNEQFF.

Written as DNA, the CDR3 is TGTGCCAGCAGCCCTGACAGGAGTTACAATCAGCCCCAGCATTTT. Translated, it gives CASSPDRSYNQPQHF. V gene TRBV7-2 combines with J gene TRBJ1-5; maybe TRBD1 (6 bases). Germline V gene lookup returns CDR1 SGHTA and CDR2 FQGNSA. Trimming took off 5 bases at V and 3 bases at J, with 14 bases between the two ends. CDR3 length: 15 amino acids.